In its sample, the clone carrying this T cell receptor beta chain was seen many times. Its antigen is undetermined. TCRdb re-called the 5' RACE reads with MiXCR, one entry per CDR3 protein. The sample includes 300,000 to 400,000 distinct CDR3 sequences, about an eighth of them seen just once. V was shortened by 1 base and J by 4 bases, with 9 bases between the two germline ends. This CDR3 has 14 amino acids. Germline assignment: CDR1 SGHVS and CDR2 FNYEAQ. The data derive from a study of T-cell memory formation after mild COVID-19. About the research overall: Most TCR clusters belonged to a single donor. Whole-study findings and limits: Some clones that responded were present in memory (sampled pre-infection), which suggests cross-reactive memory joined. CM and EM subsets held most contracting CD4+ clones; EMRA held CD8+ ones.

The clonotype comes from a man aged 18 to 30 who had mild COVID-19 (a few samples of this study predate the infection). Cell type and time point are not known. Material: PBMCs or a T cell subset sorted from them (not recorded which). The rearrangement links TRBV7-6 to TRBJ2-3; D unresolved. DNA for the CDR3: TGTGCCAGCAGCTTAGACGCGACGGCAGATACGCAGTATTTT. Translating it yields CASSLDATADTQYF.